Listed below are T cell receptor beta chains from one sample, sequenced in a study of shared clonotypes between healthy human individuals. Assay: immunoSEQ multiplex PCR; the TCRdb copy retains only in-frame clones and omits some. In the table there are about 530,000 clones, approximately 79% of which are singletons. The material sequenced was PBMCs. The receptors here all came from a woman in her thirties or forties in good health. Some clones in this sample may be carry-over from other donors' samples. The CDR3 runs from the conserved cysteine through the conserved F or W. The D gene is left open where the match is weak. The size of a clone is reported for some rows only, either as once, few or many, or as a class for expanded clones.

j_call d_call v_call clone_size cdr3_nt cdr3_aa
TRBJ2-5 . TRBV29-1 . TGCAGCGTTAGGGTGGAGACCCAGTACTTC CSVRVETQYF
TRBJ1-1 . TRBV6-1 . TGTGCCAGCAGTGAATATAAGGGGATGGACACTGAAGCTTTCTTT CASSEYKGMDTEAFF
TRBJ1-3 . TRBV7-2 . TGTGCCAGCAGGTATTACATTCCGAAGAGCTCTGGAAACACCATATATTTT CASRYYIPKSSGNTIYF
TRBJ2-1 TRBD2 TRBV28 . TGTGCCAGCAGTTTTGGAGGACTCGGGAGGCAATACAATGAGCAGTTCTTC CASSFGGLGRQYNEQFF
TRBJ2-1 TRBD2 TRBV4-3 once TGCGCCAGCAGCCAAGATTTCACAGGACTAGCGCAATTCTACAATGAGCAGTTCTTC CASSQDFTGLAQFYNEQFF
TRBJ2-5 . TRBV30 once TGTGCCTGGAGTGCTAAGGACGGGCCTTACTTCGAAGAGACCCAGTACTTC CAWSAKDGPYFEETQYF
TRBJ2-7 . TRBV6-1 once TGTGCCAACCCGGGACAAATCACCATCTACGAGCAGTACTTC CANPGQITIYEQYF
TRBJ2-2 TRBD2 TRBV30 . TGTGCCTGGAGTGTAACGGGGGGTACTAACACCGGGGAGCTGTTTTTT CAWSVTGGTNTGELFF
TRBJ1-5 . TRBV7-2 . TGTGCCAGCAGCCCCACACTCAGGGGTCAGCCCCAGCATTTT CASSPTLRGQPQHF
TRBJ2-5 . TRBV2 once TGTGCCAGCTGTCTAGCAGAGACCCAGTACTTC CASCLAETQYF
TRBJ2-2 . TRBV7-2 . TGTGCCAGCAGCTTAGGCGGTTCGAACACCGGGGAGCTGTTTTTT CASSLGGSNTGELFF
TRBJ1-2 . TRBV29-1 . TGCAGCGTTGAAGGGCCATCCTATGGCTACACCTTC CSVEGPSYGYTF